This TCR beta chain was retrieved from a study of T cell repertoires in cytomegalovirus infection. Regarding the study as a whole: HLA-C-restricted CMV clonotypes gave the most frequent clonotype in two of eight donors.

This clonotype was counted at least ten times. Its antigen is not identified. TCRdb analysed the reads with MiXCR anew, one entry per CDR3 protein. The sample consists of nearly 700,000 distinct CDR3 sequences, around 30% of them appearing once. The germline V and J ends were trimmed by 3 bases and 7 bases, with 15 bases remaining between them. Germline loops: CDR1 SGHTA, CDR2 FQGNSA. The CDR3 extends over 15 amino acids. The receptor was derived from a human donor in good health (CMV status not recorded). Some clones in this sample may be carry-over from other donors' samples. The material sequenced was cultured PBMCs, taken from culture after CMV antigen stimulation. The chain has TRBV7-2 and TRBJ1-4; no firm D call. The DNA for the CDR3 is TGTGCCAGCAGCTTCATTAGATCGCGCGCTGAAAAACTGTTTTTT. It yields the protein CASSFIRSRAEKLFF. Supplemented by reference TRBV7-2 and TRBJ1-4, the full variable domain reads GAGVSQSPSNKVTEKGKDVELRCDPISGHTALYWYRQSLGQGLEFLIYFQGNSAPDKSGLPSDRFSAERTGGSVSTLTIQRTQQEDSAVYLCASSFIRSRAEKLFFGSGTQLSVL.